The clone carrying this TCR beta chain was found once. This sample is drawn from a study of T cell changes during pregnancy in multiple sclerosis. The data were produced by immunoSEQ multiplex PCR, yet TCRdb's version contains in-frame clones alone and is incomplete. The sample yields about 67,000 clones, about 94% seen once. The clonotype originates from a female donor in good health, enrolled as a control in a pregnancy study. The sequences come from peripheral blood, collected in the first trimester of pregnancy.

CDR3: CASSFEDRGTYGYTF. CDR3 sequence (DNA): TGCGCCAGCAGCTTCGAAGACAGGGGAACCTATGGCTACACCTTC. This chain connects TRBV5-1 to TRBJ1-2; the match to TRBD1 covers 8 bases. V lost 2 bases, J lost 4 bases, and 7 bases stayed unmatched. This CDR3 spans 15 amino acids. Germline V gene data show CDR1 as SGHRS and CDR2 as YFSETQ.